The clone carrying this TCR beta chain was detected many times. Antigen unknown. Both TRBC1 and TRBC2 were covered by a beta constant-region primer of two equimolar oligonucleotides. TCRdb fed the UMI-ligation and nested PCR reads into MiXCR, producing one record per CDR3 protein. The sample holds roughly 98,000 distinct CDR3 sequences, 5.5% to 8.5% seen once. This entry comes from a study of naive and memory T cell subsets. Study findings and constraints: There was no ground truth to check naive and memory subset results.

Trimming removed 4 bases from V and 4 bases from J, with 19 bases in between. The germline V gene has CDR1 SGHVS and CDR2 FQNEAQ. This CDR3 is 16 amino acids long. The sequencing input was central memory CD4+ T cells from blood. The sequence was obtained from a human donor in good health. This chain joins TRBV7-8 and TRBJ1-2, with TRBD1 as a possible D gene (6 bases). The CDR3 nucleotides read TGTGCCAGCAGCTCACTTTCGCAGGGGCGCCTCTATGGCTACACCTTC. Translated, it gives CASSSLSQGRLYGYTF.